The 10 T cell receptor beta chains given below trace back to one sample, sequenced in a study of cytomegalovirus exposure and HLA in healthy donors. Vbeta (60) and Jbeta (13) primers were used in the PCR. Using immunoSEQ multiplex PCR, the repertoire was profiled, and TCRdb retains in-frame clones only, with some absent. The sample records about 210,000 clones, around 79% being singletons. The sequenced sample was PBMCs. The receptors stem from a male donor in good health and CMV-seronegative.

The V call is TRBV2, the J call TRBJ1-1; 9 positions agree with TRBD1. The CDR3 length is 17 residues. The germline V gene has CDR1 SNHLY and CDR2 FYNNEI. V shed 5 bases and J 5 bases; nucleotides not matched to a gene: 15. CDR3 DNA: TGTGCCAGCAGTTGGTTCCCTTCACAGGGGGCCGGGACTGAAGCTTTCTTT. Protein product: CASSWFPSQGAGTEAFF.

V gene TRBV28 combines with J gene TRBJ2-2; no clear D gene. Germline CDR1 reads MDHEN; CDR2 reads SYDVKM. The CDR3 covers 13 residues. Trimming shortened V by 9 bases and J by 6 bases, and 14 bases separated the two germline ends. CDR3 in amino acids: CASLPHGSGELFF. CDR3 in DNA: TGTGCCAGTCTGCCACACGGGTCCGGGGAGCTGTTTTTT.

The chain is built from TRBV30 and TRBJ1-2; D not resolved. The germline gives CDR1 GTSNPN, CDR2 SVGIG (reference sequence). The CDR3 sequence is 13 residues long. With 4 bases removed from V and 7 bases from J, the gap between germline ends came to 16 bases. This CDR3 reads CAWNIGGLSGYTF. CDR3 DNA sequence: TGTGCCTGGAACATAGGAGGGTTGAGTGGCTACACCTTC.

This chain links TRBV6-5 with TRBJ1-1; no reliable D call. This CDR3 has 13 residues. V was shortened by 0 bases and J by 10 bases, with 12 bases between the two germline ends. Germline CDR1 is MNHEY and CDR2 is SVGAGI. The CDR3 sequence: CASSYSPSVVAFF. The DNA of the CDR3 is TGTGCCAGCAGTTACTCGCCTTCAGTTGTAGCTTTCTTT.

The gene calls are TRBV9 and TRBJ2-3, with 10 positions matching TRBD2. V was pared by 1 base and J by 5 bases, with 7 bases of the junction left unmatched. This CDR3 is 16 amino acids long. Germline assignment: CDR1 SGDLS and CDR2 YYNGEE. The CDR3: CASSVQSGGAGDTQYF. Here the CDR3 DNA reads TGTGCCAGCAGCGTACAGAGCGGGGGGGCCGGAGATACGCAGTATTTT.

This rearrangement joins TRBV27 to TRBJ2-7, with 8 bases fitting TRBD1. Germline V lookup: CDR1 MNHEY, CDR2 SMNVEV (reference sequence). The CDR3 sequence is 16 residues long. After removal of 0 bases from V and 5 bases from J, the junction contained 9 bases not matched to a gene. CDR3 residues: CASSLSPGTGLNEQYF. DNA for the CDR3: TGTGCCAGCAGTTTATCGCCCGGGACAGGTCTGAACGAGCAGTACTTC.

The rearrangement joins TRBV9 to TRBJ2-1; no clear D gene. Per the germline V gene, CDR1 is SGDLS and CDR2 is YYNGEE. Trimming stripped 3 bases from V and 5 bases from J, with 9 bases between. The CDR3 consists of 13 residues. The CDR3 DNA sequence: TGTGCCAGCAGCGCGCGGCCCAACAATGAGCAGTTCTTC. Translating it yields CASSARPNNEQFF.

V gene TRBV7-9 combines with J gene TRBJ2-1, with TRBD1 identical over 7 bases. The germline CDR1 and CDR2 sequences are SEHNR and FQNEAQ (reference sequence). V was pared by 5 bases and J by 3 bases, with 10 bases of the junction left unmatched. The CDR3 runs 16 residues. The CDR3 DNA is TGTGCCAGCAGCGACACACAGGGGTTGAGCTACAATGAGCAGTTCTTC. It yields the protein CASSDTQGLSYNEQFF.

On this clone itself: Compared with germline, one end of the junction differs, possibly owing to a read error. The CDR3 loop reads CSSSLTVGGAGDTQYF. The CDR3 region has the DNA TGTTCCAGCAGCTTAACCGTCGGAGGGGCGGGGGATACGCAGTATTTT. The chain recombines TRBV7-9 with TRBJ2-3, with D possibly being TRBD2 (6 bases). CDR3 length: 16 residues. The V gene's germline CDR1 is SEHNR and CDR2 FQNEAQ (reference sequence).

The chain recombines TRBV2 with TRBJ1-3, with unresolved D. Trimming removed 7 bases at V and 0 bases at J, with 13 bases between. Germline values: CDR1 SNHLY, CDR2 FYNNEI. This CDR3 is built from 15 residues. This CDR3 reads CASTNPRGSGNTIYF. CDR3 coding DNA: TGTGCCAGCACCAACCCTCGAGGCTCTGGAAACACCATATATTTT.